This T cell receptor (beta chain) appears in the sequencing data of a study of CD8+CD57+ T cells in acquired aplastic anemia. Genomic DNA acted as the template from which TCR beta VDJ combination and CDR3 sequence profiling were carried out. TCRdb redid the calling of the reads with MiXCR, one entry per CDR3 protein. The sample holds under 200,000 distinct CDR3 sequences; under 50% are singletons and the top ten take about 1.7%. The CDR3 extends over 15 amino acids. V shed 8 bases and J shed 0 bases, with 11 bases lying between them. Germline CDR1 is MNHNS and CDR2 is SASEGT. Note on this clonotype: Antigen unknown.

Individuals selected for sequencing had exhibited CD8+CD57+ cell expansion on flow cytometry. A severe acquired aplastic anemia diagnosis applied to all patients. Each patient gave a blood sample that was collected before any therapy had been received. Whole-study results and caveats: Overlapping CD8+ CDR3 repertoires of patients and controls contained some 27 shared sequences. CD8+ Simpson's diversity showed no significant patient-control difference.

The sequenced sample was sorted CD4+, CD8+, or CD8+CD57+ T cells (not recorded which) from PBMCs. This chain links TRBV6-1 with TRBJ2-6; D gene uncertain. The clonotype originates from a human donor with aplastic anemia. The CDR3 region has the DNA TGTGCCAGCTCGGATACCCTCTCTGGGGCCAACGTCCTGACTTTC. As protein: CASSDTLSGANVLTF.